This TCR beta chain came from a study of post-analysis software for immune sequencing data. Study overall: As for disease course, relapsing-remitting, secondary progressive and progressive-relapsing multiple sclerosis were all included.

cDNA libraries for TCR beta contained unique molecular identifiers. Between 1 and 10 million T cells gave rise to about 450,000 cDNA molecules. One entry per CDR3 protein results from TCRdb running MiXCR on the PCR reads. Seen here are 650,000 to 850,000 distinct CDR3 sequences, just over 45% observed once, and the top ten hold roughly 5%. The CDR3 has 15 amino acids. V was trimmed by 4 bases and J by 2 bases, leaving 12 bases between them. From germline, CDR1 is KGHDR and CDR2 SFDVKD. Study-level findings and limits: Patients had higher frequencies than controls of roughly five TRBV segments, including TRBV5-6, TRBV5-1 and TRBV20-1. Samples sharing a preparation batch grouped tightly together when assessed by F measure. Controls' normalized Chao1 diversity significantly exceeded that of multiple sclerosis patients.

On this clonotype itself: Its matching antigen is unknown.

The V call is TRBV24-1, the J call TRBJ2-3; D is unresolved. Sequences were obtained from blood. The sequence was collected from a girl between 5 and 17 years old with multiple sclerosis. As DNA, the CDR3 is TGTGCCACCAGTGACCCGAACTATACCACAGATACGCAGTATTTT. Amino acid sequence: CATSDPNYTTDTQYF.